This passage covers 16 T cell receptor beta chains from one sample sequenced in a study of blood T cells in healthy people across ages. A J-beta primer mix and a sample-barcoded 5' primer were used in a second PCR of about 7 to 12 cycles. TCRdb reanalysed the 5' RACE reads using MiXCR and keeps one entry per CDR3 protein. The sample lists some 1.8 million distinct CDR3 sequences, about two fifths occurring once. Sequenced input: blood. The origin of the receptors is a human donor in good health.

This clonotype came up a few times. This chain connects TRBV11-2 to TRBJ1-2; perhaps TRBD1 as D (5 bases). The CDR3 is 14 residues long. Germline V lookup: CDR1 SGHAT, CDR2 FQNNGV. Trimming pared 5 bases from V and 3 bases from J, leaving 13 bases between. CDR3 amino acids: CASSALSRDYGYTF. DNA for the CDR3: TGTGCCAGCAGCGCCTTAAGCAGGGACTATGGCTACACCTTC. The variable domain in full, with the rest retrieved from reference TRBV11-2 and TRBJ1-2, is EAGVAQSPRYKIIEKRQSVAFWCNPISGHATLYWYQQILGQGPKLLIQFQNNGVVDDSQLPKDRFSAERLKGVDSTLKIQPAKLEDSAVYLCASSALSRDYGYTFGSGTRLTVV.

The chain uses TRBV4-3 and TRBJ1-1; D ambiguous. The V end was cut by 0 bases, the J end by 4 bases, with 9 bases between. From germline, CDR1 is LGHNA and CDR2 YSLEER. The CDR3 extends over 14 amino acids. CDR3 region: CASSQDLTGTEAFF. The DNA of the CDR3 is TGCGCCAGCAGCCAAGATCTTACGGGCACTGAAGCTTTCTTT.

This rearrangement joins TRBV5-5 to TRBJ1-1, with 10 positions matching TRBD1. V trimming: 3 bases; J trimming: 1 base; junction bases outside the gene matches: 6. The CDR3 loop spans 16 amino acids. Germline V gene data show CDR1 as SGHKS and CDR2 as YYEKEE (reference sequence). The CDR3 coding sequence is TGTGCCAGCAGCTACTTTGGACAGGGGGGGAACACTGAAGCTTTCTTT. This codes for CASSYFGQGGNTEAFF.

This chain joins TRBV11-2 and TRBJ2-1; 7 nucleotides line up with TRBD1. Trimming took 7 bases from V and 1 from J; bases not matched to a gene: 13. The CDR3 totals 17 residues. The germline V gene has CDR1 SGHAT and CDR2 FQNNGV. The CDR3 nucleotides read TGTGCCAGCACCCACACAGGGACAGTGCCATCCTACAATGAGCAGTTCTTC. This encodes CASTHTGTVPSYNEQFF.

The gene calls are TRBV7-2 and TRBJ1-1, with TRBD1 as a possible D gene (6 bases). V lost 1 base, J lost 5 bases, and 17 bases lay in between. The CDR3 loop spans 16 amino acids. CDR1 SGHTA and CDR2 FQGNSA come from the germline V gene. The DNA for the CDR3 is TGTGCCAGCAGCTTAGATTTCGCAGGGGTAATGACTGAAGCTTTCTTT. It translates to CASSLDFAGVMTEAFF.

This sequence joins TRBV7-2 and TRBJ2-5; 7 bases are shared with TRBD1. Per the germline V gene, CDR1 is SGHTA and CDR2 is FQGNSA. The CDR3 length is 16 residues. Unmatched junction bases numbered 10, after V lost 1 base and J lost 5 bases. The CDR3 here is CASSLVLGRGLETQYF. The CDR3 coding sequence is TGTGCCAGCAGCTTAGTTCTCGGCAGGGGGTTGGAGACCCAGTACTTC.

The CDR3 sequence is CASSKDWDEQFF. CDR3 nucleotides: TGTGCCAGCAGCAAGGACTGGGATGAGCAGTTCTTC. The rearrangement uses TRBV7-2 and TRBJ2-1; tentative D call: TRBD2 (5 bases). Germline loops: CDR1 SGHTA, CDR2 FQGNSA. The CDR3 length is 12 residues. Trimming cost V 5 bases and J 8 bases, with 10 bases left between them.

To note about this clonotype: A much larger clone differs by one base, so this may be a read error. The chain combines TRBV24-1 with TRBJ2-5; D might be TRBD1 (6 bases). Germline V gene data show CDR1 as KGHDR and CDR2 as SFDVKD. The V and J ends lost 4 bases and 0 bases respectively, with 14 bases between them. CDR3 length: 16 residues. For the CDR3, the DNA is TGTGCCACCAGTGACCGATGCGACAGGAACCAAGAGACCCAGTACTTC. The encoded protein is CATSDRCDRNQETQYF.

This sequence joins TRBV24-1 and TRBJ1-1; TRBD1 is a possible D gene (6 bases). With 3 bases removed from V and 0 bases from J, the gap between germline ends came to 10 bases. Germline lookup yields CDR1 KGHDR and CDR2 SFDVKD. The CDR3 extends over 15 amino acids. This chain's CDR3 is CATSDPGDLNTEAFF. In DNA, the CDR3 is TGTGCCACCAGTGATCCAGGGGACCTGAACACTGAAGCTTTCTTT.

This clonotype has a handful of counts. This rearrangement joins TRBV6-5 to TRBJ1-2; a weak D match, TRBD1 (6 bases). Trimming took 3 bases from V and 5 from J, leaving 16 bases between them. Looked up from germline, CDR1 is MNHEY and CDR2 is SVGAGI. There are 15 residues in the CDR3. Here the CDR3 DNA reads TGTGCCAGCAGTTATTATACAGGGTCAACATATGGCTACACCTTC. Translation gives CASSYYTGSTYGYTF.

The sample holds a few counts of this clonotype. The chain is built from TRBV29-1 and TRBJ1-2; possibly TRBD1 for D (6 bases). The CDR3 covers 13 residues. Germline V gives CDR1 SQVTM, CDR2 ANQGSEA. Between the trimmed V and J ends, which lost 4 bases and 4 bases, there was a span of 13 bases. The CDR3 is CSVVGGLFYGYTF. Here the CDR3 DNA reads TGCAGCGTTGTTGGGGGGCTCTTCTATGGCTACACCTTC.

This sequence joins TRBV6-5 and TRBJ1-2, with D perhaps matching TRBD1 (6 bases). Trimming pared 5 bases from V and 2 bases from J, leaving 15 bases between. There are 15 residues in the CDR3. Per germline, CDR1 MNHEY and CDR2 SVGAGI. The CDR3: CASSLEHQGNYGYTF. The CDR3 DNA follows: TGTGCCAGCAGTCTCGAGCATCAGGGGAACTATGGCTACACCTTC.

The V and J genes are TRBV7-2 and TRBJ2-3; TRBD2 might be the D (5 bases). The CDR3 consists of 16 residues. Trimming left V 0 bases short and J 1 base short, with 11 bases between. Germline V CDR1 and CDR2: SGHTA, FQGNSA. The CDR3 DNA is TGTGCCAGCAGCTTAGCGCAGGCGGGCGGCACAGATACGCAGTATTTT. Translated, it gives CASSLAQAGGTDTQYF.

With respect to this clonotype: Germline and junction disagree at one end, which may indicate a read error. This rearrangement joins TRBV20-1 to TRBJ1-5, with a possible D match to TRBD1 (5 bases). CDR3 size: 14 residues. Germline loops: CDR1 DFQATT, CDR2 SNEGSKA (reference sequence). Here the CDR3 reads CSAREGRSNQPQHF. DNA for the CDR3: TGCAGTGCCAGAGAGGGACGTAGCAATCAGCCCCAGCATTTT.

The chain employs TRBV5-1 and TRBJ2-1; D is unresolved. Germline loops: CDR1 SGHRS, CDR2 YFSETQ. V was cut by 2 bases and J by 10 bases, with 19 bases left in between. The CDR3 spans 15 residues. CDR3 sequence: CASSFGSRHSYEQFF. CDR3 in DNA: TGCGCCAGCAGCTTCGGGTCACGACACTCCTACGAGCAGTTCTTC.

This chain uses TRBV14 with TRBJ1-4; possibly TRBD1 for D (6 bases). CDR3 length: 15 amino acids. Germline CDR1 SGHDN, CDR2 FVKESK. The germline V and J ends were trimmed by 4 bases and 4 bases, with 13 bases remaining between them. Here the CDR3 reads CASSRTRGLNEKLFF. The DNA of the CDR3 is TGTGCCAGCAGCCGGACCAGGGGTCTTAATGAAAAACTGTTTTTT.